This T cell receptor beta chain was found in a study of T cell responses to AZD1222 COVID-19 vaccine. Only in-frame clones appear in the TCRdb table, and some are missing; sequencing was by immunoSEQ multiplex PCR. The sample lists around 140,000 clones, over 75% occurring once. Germline V CDR1 and CDR2: SNHLY, FYNNEI. This CDR3 has 14 residues. V was cut by 6 bases and J by 2 bases, with 13 bases left in between. This clone was seen once. Sequencing was performed on peripheral blood, taken on day 0 of AZD1222 vaccination. The sequence derives from an adult in good health. The chain couples TRBV2 to TRBJ1-2; tentatively, D is TRBD1 (5 bases). CDR3 in amino acids: CASRGGQTNYGYTF. The CDR3, as DNA: TGTGCCAGCAGGGGCGGACAAACCAACTATGGCTACACCTTC.